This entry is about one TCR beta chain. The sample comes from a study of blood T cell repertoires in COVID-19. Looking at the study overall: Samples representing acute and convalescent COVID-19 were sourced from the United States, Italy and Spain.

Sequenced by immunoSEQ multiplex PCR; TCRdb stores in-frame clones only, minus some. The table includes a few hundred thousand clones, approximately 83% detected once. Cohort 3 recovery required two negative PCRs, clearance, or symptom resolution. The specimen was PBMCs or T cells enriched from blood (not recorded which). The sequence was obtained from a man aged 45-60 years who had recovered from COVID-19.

The CDR3 nucleotides read TGTGCCACCAGTGATCGGGGGGATTGGGGCAGAACCTACACAGATACGCAGTATTTT. This codes for CATSDRGDWGRTYTDTQYF. The chain has TRBV24-1 and TRBJ2-3; the match to TRBD2 covers 7 bases. CDR3 length: 19 residues. The germline CDR1 and CDR2 sequences are KGHDR and SFDVKD. J gave up 2 bases and V 3 bases, and 16 bases lay outside the gene matches.